This T cell receptor beta chain is from a study of cytomegalovirus exposure and HLA in healthy donors. Study results and limitations: Across donors, sequencing depth was assumed by presence/absence analyses to be roughly uniform. Trimming of TCR beta V- and J-genes showed a link, identified in a later analysis, to a missense DCLRE1C variant.

PCR primers comprised 60 Vbeta and 13 Jbeta primers. TCRdb's copy holds only in-frame clones and misses some; the assay was immunoSEQ multiplex PCR. The table records some 71,000 clones, roughly three quarters of them present only once. The CDR3 loop spans 18 amino acids. The trim removed 0 bases at V and 4 bases at J, leaving 11 bases unmatched. Germline V gene lookup returns CDR1 LGHNA and CDR2 YNFKEQ. Turning to this clone: The antigen is undetermined.

This chain joins TRBV4-2 and TRBJ1-4; 7 nucleotides align to TRBD1. The sequence derives from a man younger than 35 in good health and CMV-seronegative. The sequenced sample consisted of PBMCs. The CDR3 nucleotides read TGTGCCAGCAGCCAAGAATACGGGACAGCGGGCCTTAATGAAAAACTGTTTTTT. Amino acids: CASSQEYGTAGLNEKLFF.